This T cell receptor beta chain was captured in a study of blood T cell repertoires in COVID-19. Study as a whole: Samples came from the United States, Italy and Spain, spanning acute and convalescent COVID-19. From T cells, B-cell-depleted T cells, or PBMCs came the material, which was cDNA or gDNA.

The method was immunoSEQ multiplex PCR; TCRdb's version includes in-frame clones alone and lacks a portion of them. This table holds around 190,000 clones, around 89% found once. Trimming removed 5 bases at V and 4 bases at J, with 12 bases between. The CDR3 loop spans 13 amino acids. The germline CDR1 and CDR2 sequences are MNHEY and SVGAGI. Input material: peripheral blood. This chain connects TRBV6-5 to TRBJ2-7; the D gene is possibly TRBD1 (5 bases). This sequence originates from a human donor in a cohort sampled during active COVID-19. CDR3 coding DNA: TGTGCCAGCAGTCCGGACACTTATTACGAGCAGTACTTC. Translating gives CASSPDTYYEQYF.